The 2 T cell receptor beta chains below all came from one sample that was sequenced in a study of Graves' ophthalmopathy and Graves' hyperthyroidism. RNA served as the template for amplifying TCR beta CDR3 regions. RT-PCR was first run with HTBI primers, then multiplex PCR in a second round. Via MiXCR, TCRdb re-called the multiplex PCR reads, giving one row per CDR3 protein. The sample shows almost 750,000 distinct CDR3 sequences, around 40% of them seen only once. Sample: peripheral blood. These receptors were taken from an adult man with Graves' ophthalmopathy.

The gene calls are TRBV2 and TRBJ2-7, with 9 bases that match TRBD1. The CDR3 extends over 14 amino acids. In germline, CDR1 is SNHLY, CDR2 FYNNEI. Trimming at V came to 6 bases and at J to 4 bases, leaving 7 bases not matched to a gene. In DNA form, the CDR3 reads TGTGCCAGCAGCCGGGACAGGGATGGGTACGAGCAGTACTTC. Translated: CASSRDRDGYEQYF.

The J gene is TRBJ2-5, the V gene TRBV7-9; 9 bases line up with TRBD1. Germline loops: CDR1 SEHNR, CDR2 FQNEAQ (reference sequence). This CDR3 is built from 14 residues. V was clipped by 5 bases and J by 5 bases; unmatched bases: 6. This CDR3 is CASSPQTGGETQYF. CDR3 nucleotide sequence: TGTGCCAGCAGCCCGCAAACAGGGGGCGAGACCCAGTACTTC. Complete variable domain (other parts from reference TRBV7-9 and TRBJ2-5): DTGVSQNPRHKITKRGQNVTFRCDPISEHNRLYWYRQTLGQGPEFLTYFQNEAQLEKSRLLSDRFSAERPKGSFSTLEIQRTEQGDSAMYLCASSPQTGGETQYFGPGTRLLVL.